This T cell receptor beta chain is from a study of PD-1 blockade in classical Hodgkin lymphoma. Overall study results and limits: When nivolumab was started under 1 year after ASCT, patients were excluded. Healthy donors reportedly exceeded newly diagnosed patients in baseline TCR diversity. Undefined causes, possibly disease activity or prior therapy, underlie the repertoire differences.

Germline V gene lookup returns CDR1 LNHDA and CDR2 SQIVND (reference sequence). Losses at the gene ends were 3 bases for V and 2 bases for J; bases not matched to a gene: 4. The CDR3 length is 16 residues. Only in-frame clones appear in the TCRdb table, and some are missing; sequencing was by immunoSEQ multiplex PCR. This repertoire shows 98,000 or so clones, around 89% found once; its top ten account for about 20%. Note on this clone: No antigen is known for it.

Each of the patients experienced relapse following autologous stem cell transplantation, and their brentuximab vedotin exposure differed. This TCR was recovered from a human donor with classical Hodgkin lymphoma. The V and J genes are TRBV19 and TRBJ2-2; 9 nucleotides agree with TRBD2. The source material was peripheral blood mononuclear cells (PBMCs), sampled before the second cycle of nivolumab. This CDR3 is CASSILAGANTGELFF. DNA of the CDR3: TGTGCCAGTAGTATTTTAGCGGGAGCTAACACCGGGGAGCTGTTTTTT.